These 20 T cell receptor beta chains originate from one sample sequenced in a study of patients and donors after allogeneic stem cell transplantation. TCRdb processed the RT-PCR reads anew with MiXCR; each CDR3 protein has one entry. The table has approximately 150,000 distinct CDR3 sequences, over 35% seen once; the top ten hold 50%. Input material: blood, either unsorted or a sorted T cell fraction (not recorded which). The receptors stem from a human donor who was either an allogeneic HSCT recipient or a stem cell or donor lymphocyte infusion donor (not recorded which). It is not recorded whose cells these are; they may come from a transplant donor.

The chain carries TRBV6-2 or TRBV6-3 and TRBJ2-1; D is perhaps TRBD2 (5 bases). V lost 9 bases and J 1 base, leaving 16 bases between the germline ends. There are 15 residues in the CDR3. Germline CDR1 reads MNHEY; CDR2 reads SVGEGT. In DNA, the CDR3 is TGTGCCAGTTGGGGAGACGCCTGGTCCTACAATGAGCAGTTCTTC. It specifies CASWGDAWSYNEQFF.

The V and J genes are TRBV12-3 or TRBV12-4 and TRBJ2-2, with a possible D match to TRBD1 (5 bases). The ends were cut back, 7 bases at V and 5 bases at J, with 17 bases in the middle. The CDR3 covers 15 residues. Here the CDR3 reads CASIQGLRKTGELFF. CDR3 DNA sequence: TGTGCCAGCATCCAGGGCCTTAGGAAGACCGGGGAGCTGTTTTTT.

The rearrangement links TRBV4-3 to TRBJ2-5; weak D call: TRBD2 (7 bases). This CDR3 region has 15 residues. In germline, CDR1 is LGHNA, CDR2 YSLEER. Deletions cut 3 bases from V and 2 bases from J, with 13 bases between. The CDR3 here is CASSQGGGFQETQYF. DNA for the CDR3: TGCGCCAGCAGCCAGGGCGGGGGCTTTCAAGAGACCCAGTACTTC.

There are a few counts of this clonotype. The chain is built from TRBV7-8 and TRBJ2-3; TRBD2 matches at 9 bases. Trimming removed 2 bases from V and 2 bases from J; junction bases left unmatched: 5. Per the germline V gene, CDR1 is SGHVS and CDR2 is FQNEAQ. CDR3 length: 16 amino acids. Written as DNA, the CDR3 is TGTGCCAGCAGCTTAATGGGACTAGCTCTCACAGATACGCAGTATTTT. Protein product: CASSLMGLALTDTQYF.

Remarks on this clonotype: At one end, the junction sequence differs from germline, possibly due to a read error. The rearrangement joins TRBV7-7 to TRBJ2-5; D is unclear. CDR1 SSHAT and CDR2 FNYEAQ come from the germline V gene (reference sequence). CDR3 length: 13 amino acids. The CDR3 nucleotides are TGTGCTAGCAGCTTAGAGGCTAGGGAGACCCAGTACTTC. Translating gives CASSLEARETQYF.

The V call is TRBV20-1, the J call TRBJ1-5; D possibly corresponds to TRBD1 (5 bases). V lost 3 bases and J lost 1, with 16 bases in between. This CDR3 is 16 amino acids long. In germline, CDR1 is DFQATT, CDR2 SNEGSKA (reference sequence). The CDR3 loop reads CSARMGGGSSNQPQHF. CDR3 nucleotide sequence: TGCAGTGCTAGGATGGGGGGTGGCTCCAGCAATCAGCCCCAGCATTTT.

The chain has TRBV28 and TRBJ2-7, with D possibly TRBD2 on 6 matching bases. Germline assignment: CDR1 MDHEN and CDR2 SYDVKM. Trimming shortened V by 6 bases and J by 3 bases, and 12 bases separated the two germline ends. The CDR3 sequence is 13 residues long. The chain's CDR3 is CASSKGLGYEQYF. CDR3 bases: TGTGCCAGCAGCAAGGGACTGGGCTACGAGCAGTACTTC.

The chain has TRBV7-6 and TRBJ1-1, with unresolved D. V was shortened by 1 base and J by 1 base, with 10 bases between the two germline ends. The CDR3 runs 15 residues. The germline V gene encodes CDR1 SGHVS and CDR2 FNYEAQ. CDR3 amino acids: CASSLGTAENTEAFF. The CDR3 nucleotides are TGTGCCAGCAGCTTAGGGACGGCCGAGAACACTGAAGCTTTCTTT.

This sequence joins TRBV28 and TRBJ1-5; D is undetermined. V was clipped by 6 bases and J by 5 bases, with 8 bases between them. CDR3 size: 12 residues. Germline lookup yields CDR1 MDHEN and CDR2 SYDVKM. CDR3 nucleotides: TGTGCCAGCAGCTCTCCAGATCAGCCCCAGCATTTT. As protein: CASSSPDQPQHF.

V gene TRBV24-1 combines with J gene TRBJ1-2; TRBD1 aligns across 7 bases. CDR1 is KGHDR, CDR2 SFDVKD, per germline. There are 14 residues in the CDR3. The ends lost 1 base at V and 8 bases at J; junction bases unmatched: 6. The CDR3 DNA follows: TGTGCCACCAGTGATTTCCGACAGGGCGGAGGCTACACCTTC. This codes for CATSDFRQGGGYTF.

This clonotype occurred a few times. A much larger clonotype is one base distant, so this may be a read error. The chain is built from TRBV5-1 and TRBJ1-2; the match to TRBD1 covers 7 bases. CDR1 and CDR2 from the germline V gene are SGHRS and YFSETQ. J lost 3 bases, V lost 2 bases, and 1 base had no gene match. The CDR3 consists of 13 residues. The CDR3 loop reads CASSFDRDYGYTF. Here the CDR3 DNA reads TGCGCCAGCAGCTTTGACAGGGACTATGGCTACACCTTC.

The chain has TRBV12-5 and TRBJ1-1; D is ambiguous. This CDR3 contains 15 residues. V lost 4 bases to trimming and J lost 4 bases, with 16 bases between them. Looked up from germline, CDR1 is LGHNT and CDR2 is FRNRAP. Written as DNA, the CDR3 is TGTGCTAGTGGTTCCCACCCCTACGAACGCACTGAAGCTTTCTTT. It encodes CASGSHPYERTEAFF.

In this sample, this clonotype turned up many times. The chain has TRBV6-6 and TRBJ1-1, with D tentatively TRBD1 (6 bases). V was pared by 6 bases and J by 5 bases, with 13 bases between. There are 13 residues in the CDR3. Germline assignment: CDR1 MNHNY and CDR2 SVGAGI (reference sequence). The CDR3 region has the DNA TGTGCCAGCAGCCCCAGGGGCAGGACTGAAGCTTTCTTT. Its protein product is CASSPRGRTEAFF.

The rearrangement links TRBV4-1 to TRBJ1-5; possible D gene TRBD1, 5 bases. Trimming removed 3 bases from V and 1 base from J, with 13 bases in between. CDR1 and CDR2 (germline): MGHRA, YSYEKL. The CDR3 is 16 residues long. CDR3 sequence reads: CASSQTTVGSNQPQHF. The CDR3 DNA follows: TGCGCCAGCAGCCAGACGACAGTAGGAAGCAATCAGCCCCAGCATTTT.

The gene calls are TRBV15 and TRBJ2-4, with 8 bases matching TRBD2. There are 14 residues in the CDR3. V lost 6 bases to trimming and J lost 10 bases; unmatched junction nucleotides: 11. The germline V gene has CDR1 LNHNV and CDR2 YYDKDF (reference sequence). The CDR3 loop is CATRVRRGDAIQYF. The DNA of the CDR3 is TGTGCCACCAGGGTACGGCGGGGGGACGCAATTCAGTACTTC.

The DNA for the CDR3 is TGTGCCAGCATTTCGGGGTTATATAGCAATCAGCCCCAGCATTTT. Protein product: CASISGLYSNQPQHF. The rearrangement joins TRBV12-3 or TRBV12-4 to TRBJ1-5; no firm D call. This CDR3 comprises 15 residues. The V gene lost 7 bases and the J gene lost 0 bases, with 13 bases spanning the gap.

This chain links TRBV5-1 with TRBJ1-1; D uncertain. Germline CDR1 SGHRS, CDR2 YFSETQ. Trimming stripped 4 bases from V and 0 bases from J, with 16 bases between. The CDR3 spans 16 residues. The chain's CDR3 is CASSTTGARMNTEAFF. The CDR3 DNA follows: TGCGCCAGCAGCACCACCGGAGCACGGATGAACACTGAAGCTTTCTTT.

The chain employs TRBV6-5 and TRBJ1-3; TRBD1 might be the D (5 bases). Trimming left V 1 base short and J 3 bases short, with 13 bases between. Germline V CDR1 and CDR2: MNHEY, SVGAGI. The CDR3 runs to 16 residues. The DNA for the CDR3 is TGTGCCAGCAGTTACTTTGGGCAGGGCCTTGGAAACACCATATATTTT. Translated: CASSYFGQGLGNTIYF.

This clonotype was seen just once. This sequence joins TRBV9 and TRBJ2-2; D gene uncertain. The germline V gene encodes CDR1 SGDLS and CDR2 YYNGEE. This CDR3 spans 12 amino acids. With 0 bases removed from V and 3 bases from J, the gap between germline ends came to 0 bases. CDR3 protein: CASSVDTGELFF. The CDR3, as DNA: TGTGCCAGCAGCGTAGACACCGGGGAGCTGTTTTTT.

This CDR3 is CASSLAPPGDGLLYGYTF. DNA for the CDR3: TGCGCCAGCAGCTTGGCCCCGCCAGGGGACGGTCTGTTGTATGGCTACACCTTC. The chain recombines TRBV5-1 with TRBJ1-2, with D possibly matching TRBD1 (6 bases). Germline V gene lookup returns CDR1 SGHRS and CDR2 YFSETQ. This CDR3 has 18 residues. With 0 bases removed from V and 5 bases from J, the gap between germline ends came to 23 bases.